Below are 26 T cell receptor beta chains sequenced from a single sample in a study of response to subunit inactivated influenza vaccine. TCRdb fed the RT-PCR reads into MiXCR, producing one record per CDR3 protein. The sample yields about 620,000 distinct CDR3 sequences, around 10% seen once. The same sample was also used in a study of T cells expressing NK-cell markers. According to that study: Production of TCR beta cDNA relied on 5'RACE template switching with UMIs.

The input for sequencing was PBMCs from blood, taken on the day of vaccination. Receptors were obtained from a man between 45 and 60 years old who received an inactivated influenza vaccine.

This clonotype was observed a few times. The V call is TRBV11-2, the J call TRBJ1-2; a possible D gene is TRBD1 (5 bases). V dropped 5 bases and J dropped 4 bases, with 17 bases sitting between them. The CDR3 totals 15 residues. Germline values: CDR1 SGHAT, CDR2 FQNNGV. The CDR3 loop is CASSKPVGDRYGYTF. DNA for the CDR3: TGTGCCAGCAGCAAACCCGTCGGGGACCGCTATGGCTACACCTTC.

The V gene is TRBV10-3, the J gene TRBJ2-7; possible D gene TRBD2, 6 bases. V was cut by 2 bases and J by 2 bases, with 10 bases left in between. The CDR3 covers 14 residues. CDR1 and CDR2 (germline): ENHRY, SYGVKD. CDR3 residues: CAISEDRLAYEQYF. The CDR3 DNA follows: TGTGCCATCAGTGAGGACCGACTAGCCTACGAGCAGTACTTC.

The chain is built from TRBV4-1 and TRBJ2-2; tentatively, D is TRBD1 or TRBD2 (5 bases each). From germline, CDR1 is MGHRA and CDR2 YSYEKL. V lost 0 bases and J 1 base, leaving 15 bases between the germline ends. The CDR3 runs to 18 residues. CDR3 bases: TGCGCCAGCAGCCAAGATCCCCCAGGGACCATGAACACCGGGGAGCTGTTTTTT. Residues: CASSQDPPGTMNTGELFF.

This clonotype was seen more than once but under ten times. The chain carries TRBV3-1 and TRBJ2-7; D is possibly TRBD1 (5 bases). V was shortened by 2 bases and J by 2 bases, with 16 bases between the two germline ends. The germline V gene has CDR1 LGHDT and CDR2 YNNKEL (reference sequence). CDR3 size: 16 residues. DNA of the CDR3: TGTGCCAGCAGCCAAATCGAGAGAACAGGTACCTACGAGCAGTACTTC. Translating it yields CASSQIERTGTYEQYF.

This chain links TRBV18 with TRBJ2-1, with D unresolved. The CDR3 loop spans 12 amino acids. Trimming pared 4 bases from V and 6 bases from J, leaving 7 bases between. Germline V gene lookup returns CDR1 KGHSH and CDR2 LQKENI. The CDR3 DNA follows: TGTGCCAGCTCACAGCAAAGCAATGAGCAGTTCTTC. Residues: CASSQQSNEQFF.

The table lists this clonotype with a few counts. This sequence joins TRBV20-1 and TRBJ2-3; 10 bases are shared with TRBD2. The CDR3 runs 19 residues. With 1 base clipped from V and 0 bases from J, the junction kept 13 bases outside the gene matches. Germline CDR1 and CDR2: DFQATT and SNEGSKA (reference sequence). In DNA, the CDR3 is TGCAGTGCTAGAGGGGGAACTAGCGGGGTCGCTCTTAGCACAGATACGCAGTATTTT. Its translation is CSARGGTSGVALSTDTQYF.

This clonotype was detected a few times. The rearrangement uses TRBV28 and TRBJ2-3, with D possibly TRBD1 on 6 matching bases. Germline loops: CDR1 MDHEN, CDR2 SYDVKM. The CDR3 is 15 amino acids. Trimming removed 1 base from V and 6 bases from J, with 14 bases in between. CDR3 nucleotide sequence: TGTGCCAGCAGTTTATCCTCAGGGGAAAGGGATACGCAGTATTTT. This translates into CASSLSSGERDTQYF.

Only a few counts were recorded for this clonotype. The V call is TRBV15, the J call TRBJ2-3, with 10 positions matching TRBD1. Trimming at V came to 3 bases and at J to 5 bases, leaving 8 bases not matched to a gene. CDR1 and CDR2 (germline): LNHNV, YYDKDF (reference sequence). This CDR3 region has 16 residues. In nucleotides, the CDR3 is TGTGCCACCAGCAGCCTGGACAGGGGGTGGGTAGATACGCAGTATTTT. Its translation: CATSSLDRGWVDTQYF.

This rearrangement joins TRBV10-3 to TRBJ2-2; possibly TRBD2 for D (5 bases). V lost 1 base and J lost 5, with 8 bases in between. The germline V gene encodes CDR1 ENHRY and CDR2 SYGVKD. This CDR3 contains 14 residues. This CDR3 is CAISEFTGTGELFF. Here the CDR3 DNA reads TGTGCCATCAGTGAGTTCACGGGGACCGGGGAGCTGTTTTTT.

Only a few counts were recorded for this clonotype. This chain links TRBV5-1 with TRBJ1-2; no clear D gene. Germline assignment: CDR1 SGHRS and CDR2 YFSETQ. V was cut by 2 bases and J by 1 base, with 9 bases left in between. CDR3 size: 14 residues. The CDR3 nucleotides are TGCGCCAGCAGCTTCCGCGGACTTAACTATGGCTACACCTTC. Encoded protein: CASSFRGLNYGYTF.

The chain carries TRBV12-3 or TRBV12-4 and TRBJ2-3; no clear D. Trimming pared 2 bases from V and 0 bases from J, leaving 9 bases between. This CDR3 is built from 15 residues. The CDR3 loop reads CASSLQHPSTDTQYF. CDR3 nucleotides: TGTGCCAGCAGTTTACAACACCCTAGCACAGATACGCAGTATTTT.

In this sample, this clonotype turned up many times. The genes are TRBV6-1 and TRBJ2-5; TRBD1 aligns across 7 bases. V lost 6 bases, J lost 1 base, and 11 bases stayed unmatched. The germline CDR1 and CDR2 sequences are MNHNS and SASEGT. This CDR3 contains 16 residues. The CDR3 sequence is CASRLSTGEFQETQYF. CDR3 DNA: TGTGCCAGCAGACTATCTACAGGGGAATTCCAAGAGACCCAGTACTTC.

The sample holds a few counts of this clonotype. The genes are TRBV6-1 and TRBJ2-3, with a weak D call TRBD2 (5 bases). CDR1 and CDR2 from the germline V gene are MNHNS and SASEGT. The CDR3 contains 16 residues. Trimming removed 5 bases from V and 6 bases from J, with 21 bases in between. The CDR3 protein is CASSPWRRSLGDTQYF. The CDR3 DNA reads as TGTGCCAGCAGTCCTTGGAGGCGAAGCCTAGGTGATACGCAGTATTTT.

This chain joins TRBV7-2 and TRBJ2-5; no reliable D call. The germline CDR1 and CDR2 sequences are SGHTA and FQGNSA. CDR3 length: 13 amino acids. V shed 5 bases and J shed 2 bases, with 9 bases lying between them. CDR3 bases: TGTGCCAGCAGCGGGCTACCACAAGAGACCCAGTACTTC. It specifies CASSGLPQETQYF.

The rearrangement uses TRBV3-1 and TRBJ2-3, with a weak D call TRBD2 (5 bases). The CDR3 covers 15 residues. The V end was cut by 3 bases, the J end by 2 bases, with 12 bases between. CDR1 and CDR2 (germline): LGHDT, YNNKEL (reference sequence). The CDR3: CASSQRRDFTDTQYF. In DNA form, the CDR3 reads TGTGCCAGCAGCCAGAGACGGGATTTCACAGATACGCAGTATTTT.

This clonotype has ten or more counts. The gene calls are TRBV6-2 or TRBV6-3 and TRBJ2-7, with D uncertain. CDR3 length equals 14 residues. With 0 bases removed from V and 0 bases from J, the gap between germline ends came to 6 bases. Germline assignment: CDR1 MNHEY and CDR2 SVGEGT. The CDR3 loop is CASSYSTVSYEQYF. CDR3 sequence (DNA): TGTGCCAGCAGTTACTCGACGGTCTCCTACGAGCAGTACTTC.

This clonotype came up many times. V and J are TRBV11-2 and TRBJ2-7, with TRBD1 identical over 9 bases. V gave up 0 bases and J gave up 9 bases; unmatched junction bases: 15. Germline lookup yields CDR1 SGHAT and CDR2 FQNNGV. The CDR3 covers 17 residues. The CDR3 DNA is TGTGCCAGCAGCTTAGATGTGCGGGGACAGGGTTTGTTGCGGCAGTACTTC. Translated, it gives CASSLDVRGQGLLRQYF. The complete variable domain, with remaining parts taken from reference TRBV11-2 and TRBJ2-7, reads EAGVAQSPRYKIIEKRQSVAFWCNPISGHATLYWYQQILGQGPKLLIQFQNNGVVDDSQLPKDRFSAERLKGVDSTLKIQPAKLEDSAVYLCASSLDVRGQGLLRQYFGPGTRLTVT.

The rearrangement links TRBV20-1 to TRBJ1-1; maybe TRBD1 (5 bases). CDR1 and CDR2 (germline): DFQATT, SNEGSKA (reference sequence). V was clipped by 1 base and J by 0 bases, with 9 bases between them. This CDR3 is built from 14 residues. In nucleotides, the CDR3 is TGCAGTGCTAGAGGCGGGGGGGTGAACACTGAAGCTTTCTTT. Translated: CSARGGGVNTEAFF.

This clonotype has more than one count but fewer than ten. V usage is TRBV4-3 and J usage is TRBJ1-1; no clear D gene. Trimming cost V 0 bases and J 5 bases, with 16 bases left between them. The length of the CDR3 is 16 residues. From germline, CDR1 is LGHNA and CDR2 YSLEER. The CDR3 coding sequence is TGCGCCAGCAGCCAAGATTGGGTGGCCTCGGGGACTGAAGCTTTCTTT. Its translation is CASSQDWVASGTEAFF.

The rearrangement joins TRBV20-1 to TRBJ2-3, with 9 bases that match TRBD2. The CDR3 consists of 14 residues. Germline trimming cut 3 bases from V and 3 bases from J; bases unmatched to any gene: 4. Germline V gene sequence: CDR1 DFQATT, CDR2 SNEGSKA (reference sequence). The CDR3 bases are TGCAGTGCTAGTCTAGCGGGGAATACAGATACGCAGTATTTT. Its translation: CSASLAGNTDTQYF.

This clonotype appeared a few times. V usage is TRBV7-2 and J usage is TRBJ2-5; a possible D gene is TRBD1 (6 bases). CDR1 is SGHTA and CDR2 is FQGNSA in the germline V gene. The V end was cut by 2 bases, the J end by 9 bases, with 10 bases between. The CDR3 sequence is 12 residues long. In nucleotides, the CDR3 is TGTGCCAGCAGCTTACCGAACAGGGCCCAGTACTTC. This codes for CASSLPNRAQYF.

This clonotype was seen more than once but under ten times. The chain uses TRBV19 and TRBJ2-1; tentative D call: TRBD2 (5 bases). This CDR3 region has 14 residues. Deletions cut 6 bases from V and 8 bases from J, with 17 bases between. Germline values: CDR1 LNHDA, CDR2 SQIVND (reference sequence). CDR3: CASSVGPLGDEQFF. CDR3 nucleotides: TGTGCCAGTAGCGTCGGGCCGCTCGGGGATGAGCAGTTCTTC.

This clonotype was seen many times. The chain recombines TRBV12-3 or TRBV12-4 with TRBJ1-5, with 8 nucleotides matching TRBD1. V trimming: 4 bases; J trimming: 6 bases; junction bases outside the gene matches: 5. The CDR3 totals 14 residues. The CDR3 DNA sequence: TGTGCCAGCAGTTCTGGACAGGGAAGTCAGCCCCAGCATTTT. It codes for CASSSGQGSQPQHF.

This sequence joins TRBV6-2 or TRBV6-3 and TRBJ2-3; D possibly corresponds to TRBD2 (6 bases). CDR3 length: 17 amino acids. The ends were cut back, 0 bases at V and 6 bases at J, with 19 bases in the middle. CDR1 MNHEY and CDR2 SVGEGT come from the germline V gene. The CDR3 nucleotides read TGTGCCAGCAGTTACTCTGGCGGGGCCCTCGGGGTGGATACGCAGTATTTT. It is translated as CASSYSGGALGVDTQYF.

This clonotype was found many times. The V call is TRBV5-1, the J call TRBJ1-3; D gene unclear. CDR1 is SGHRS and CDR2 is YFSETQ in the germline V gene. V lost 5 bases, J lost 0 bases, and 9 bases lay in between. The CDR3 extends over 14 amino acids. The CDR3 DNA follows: TGCGCCAGCAGGGACCCCTTCTCTGGAAACACCATATATTTT. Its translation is CASRDPFSGNTIYF.

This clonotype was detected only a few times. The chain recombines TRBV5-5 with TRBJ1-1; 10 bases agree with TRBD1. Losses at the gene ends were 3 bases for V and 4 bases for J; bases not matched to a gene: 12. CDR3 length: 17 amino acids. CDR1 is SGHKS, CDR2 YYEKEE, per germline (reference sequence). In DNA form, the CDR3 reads TGTGCCAGCAGCTCGGGACAGGGGAGCCAGTCGGGCACTGAAGCTTTCTTT. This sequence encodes CASSSGQGSQSGTEAFF.